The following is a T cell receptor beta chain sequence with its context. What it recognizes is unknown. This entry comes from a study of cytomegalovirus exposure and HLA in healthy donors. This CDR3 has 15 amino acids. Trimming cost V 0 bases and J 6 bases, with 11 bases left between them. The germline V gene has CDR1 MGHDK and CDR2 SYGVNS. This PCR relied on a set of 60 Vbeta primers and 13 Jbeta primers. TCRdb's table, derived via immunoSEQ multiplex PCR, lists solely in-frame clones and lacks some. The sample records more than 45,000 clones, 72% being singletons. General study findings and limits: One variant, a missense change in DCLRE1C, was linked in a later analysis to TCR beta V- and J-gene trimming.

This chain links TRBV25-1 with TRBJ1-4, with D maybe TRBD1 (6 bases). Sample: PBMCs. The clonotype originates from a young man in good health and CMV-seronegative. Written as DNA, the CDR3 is TGTGCCAGCAGTGAATACCACAGGGCGGATGAAAAACTGTTTTTT. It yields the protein CASSEYHRADEKLFF.